A single sample gave rise to the 15 T cell receptor beta chains below, sequenced in a study of blood T cell repertoires in COVID-19. The data were produced by immunoSEQ multiplex PCR, yet TCRdb's version contains in-frame clones alone and is incomplete. The sample has about 220,000 clones, around 87% seen once. Source material: peripheral blood. These TCRs come from a woman aged 25 to 45 who had recovered from COVID-19.

V is TRBV15 and J is TRBJ1-5; D is unresolved. The CDR3 spans 15 residues. Germline CDR1 is LNHNV and CDR2 is YYDKDF (reference sequence). The V gene lost 1 base and the J gene lost 0 bases, with 7 bases spanning the gap. The DNA for the CDR3 is TGTGCCACCAGCAGAGGAGGGTTTAGCAATCAGCCCCAGCATTTT. Its protein product is CATSRGGFSNQPQHF.

V is TRBV7-7 and J is TRBJ2-2; perhaps TRBD2 as D (5 bases). Germline-derived CDR1 and CDR2 are SSHAT and FNYEAQ (reference sequence). This CDR3 has 15 residues. The V gene lost 2 bases and the J gene lost 4 bases, with 11 bases spanning the gap. The CDR3 region has the DNA TGTGCCAGCAGCTTATCCGGGGTCACCACCGGGGAGCTGTTTTTT. Translating gives CASSLSGVTTGELFF.

V is TRBV18 and J is TRBJ1-1; tentative D call: TRBD1 (5 bases). The germline V gene has CDR1 KGHSH and CDR2 LQKENI. CDR3 length: 15 residues. Trimming stripped 2 bases from V and 0 bases from J, with 10 bases between. The CDR3 reads CASSPIDSLNTEAFF. CDR3 nucleotide sequence: TGTGCCAGCTCACCAATCGACAGCTTGAACACTGAAGCTTTCTTT. Looking up the rest from reference TRBV18 and TRBJ1-1 gives the full variable domain: NAGVMQNPRHLVRRRGQEARLRCSPMKGHSHVYWYRQLPEEGLKFMVYLQKENIIDESGMPKERFSAEFPKEGPSILRIQQVVRGDSAAYFCASSPIDSLNTEAFFGQGTRLTVV.

The rearrangement uses TRBV18 and TRBJ2-7, with 9 bases identical to TRBD1. This CDR3 contains 15 residues. The ends lost 6 bases at V and 4 bases at J; junction bases unmatched: 10. Germline CDR1 reads KGHSH; CDR2 reads LQKENI. The CDR3 sequence is CASSTVDRGNYEQYF. In nucleotides, the CDR3 is TGTGCCAGCTCGACCGTGGACAGGGGAAATTACGAGCAGTACTTC.

J is TRBJ1-1 and V is TRBV6-4, with TRBD1 matching over 8 bases. Trimming cost V 0 bases and J 8 bases; bases outside gene matches: 2. Germline assignment: CDR1 MRHNA and CDR2 SNTAGT. The CDR3 covers 13 residues. The DNA of the CDR3 is TGTGCCAGCAGTGACTCCGGGACAGGAGAAGCTTTCTTT. The encoded protein is CASSDSGTGEAFF.

The chain couples TRBV30 to TRBJ2-2; D is unclear. V shed 4 bases and J shed 0 bases, with 12 bases lying between them. This CDR3 has 15 residues. The germline V gene encodes CDR1 GTSNPN and CDR2 SVGIG (reference sequence). Written as DNA, the CDR3 is TGTGCCTGGAATTTTGAGTTTTCGAACACCGGGGAGCTGTTTTTT. This gives the protein CAWNFEFSNTGELFF.

The V gene is TRBV6-5, the J gene TRBJ1-6; D perhaps matches TRBD1 (6 bases). This CDR3 has 15 amino acids. V gave up 7 bases and J gave up 10 bases, with 20 bases separating them. The germline CDR1 and CDR2 sequences are MNHEY and SVGAGI. The CDR3 region is CASTYEMTGRSPLHF. DNA for the CDR3: TGTGCCAGCACATACGAGATGACAGGAAGATCACCCCTCCACTTT.

The chain links TRBV6-6 to TRBJ1-6; TRBD1 might be the D (6 bases). V was shortened by 5 bases and J by 0 bases, with 14 bases between the two germline ends. CDR3 length: 17 residues. CDR1 is MNHNY and CDR2 is SVGAGI in the germline V gene (reference sequence). The CDR3 protein is CASSLSTGSSYNSPLHF. The CDR3 region has the DNA TGTGCCAGCAGTCTTTCTACAGGGAGCTCCTATAATTCACCCCTCCACTTT.

J is TRBJ2-7 and V is TRBV4-1, with 13 bases fitting TRBD2. The J segment lost 3 bases and the V segment lost 4 bases, leaving 12 bases of the junction unmatched. Germline V gives CDR1 MGHRA, CDR2 YSYEKL. The CDR3 runs to 18 residues. CDR3 DNA: TGCGCCAGCAGCCGCCTACCGGGACTAGCGGGGACCAACTACGAGCAGTACTTC. As protein: CASSRLPGLAGTNYEQYF.

CDR3 residues: CANRDRGRYEQYF. In nucleotides, the CDR3 is TGTGCCAACCGGGACAGGGGTCGCTACGAGCAGTACTTC. This chain joins TRBV19 and TRBJ2-7; TRBD1 agrees at 10 bases. Per the germline V gene, CDR1 is LNHDA and CDR2 is SQIVND (reference sequence). This CDR3 comprises 13 residues. With 10 bases clipped from V and 3 bases from J, the junction kept 6 bases outside the gene matches.

This chain joins TRBV18 and TRBJ1-3; TRBD1 matches 7 bases. Germline values: CDR1 KGHSH, CDR2 LQKENI. The CDR3 covers 16 residues. J was trimmed by 0 bases and V by 6 bases; bases with no gene match: 8. CDR3 sequence (DNA): TGTGCCAGCTCGCCTCTCCGGGACAGCTCTGGAAACACCATATATTTT. Protein sequence: CASSPLRDSSGNTIYF.

The J gene is TRBJ2-7, the V gene TRBV11-2; TRBD1 aligns across 8 bases. The CDR3 length is 15 residues. Losses at the gene ends were 5 bases for V and 1 base for J; bases not matched to a gene: 7. CDR1 SGHAT and CDR2 FQNNGV come from the germline V gene. DNA for the CDR3: TGTGCCAGCAGCCCCAATCGGGACAGGTCCTACGAGCAGTACTTC. This gives the protein CASSPNRDRSYEQYF.

This chain joins TRBV29-1 and TRBJ1-2; 12 nucleotides align to TRBD1. V gave up 7 bases and J gave up 6 bases; unmatched junction bases: 9. This CDR3 comprises 14 residues. Germline V lookup: CDR1 SQVTM, CDR2 ANQGSEA. The CDR3 sequence: CSAQRGTGGDGYTF. The CDR3 region has the DNA TGCAGCGCCCAAAGAGGGACAGGGGGCGATGGCTACACCTTC.

The V and J genes are TRBV5-6 and TRBJ2-7; maybe TRBD2 (5 bases). Per germline, CDR1 SGHDT and CDR2 YYEEEE. Trimming took 0 bases from V and 3 from J, leaving 7 bases between them. The CDR3 has 13 residues. CDR3 bases: TGTGCCAGCAGCTTGGGGGAGAGCTACGAGCAGTACTTC. Its translation is CASSLGESYEQYF.

This clone was recorded only once. Other nucleotide sequences in the sample specify the same CDR3. The chain employs TRBV5-6 and TRBJ1-2; 9 nucleotides line up with TRBD1. There are 15 residues in the CDR3. V lost 0 bases, J lost 4 bases, and 4 bases stayed unmatched. CDR1 and CDR2 (germline): SGHDT, YYEEEE. The CDR3 DNA is TGTGCCAGCAGCTTGGGGGGACAGGGTCTCTATGGCTACACCTTC. It encodes CASSLGGQGLYGYTF.